The entry below gives a single T cell receptor (beta chain) sequence along with its context. What it binds is unknown. The data belong to a study of shared clonotypes between healthy human individuals. Points from the study as a whole: For naive CD4 cells, roughly 5% of clonotypes were shared across a handful of donors.

CD45RA+ naive and CD45RA-negative memory subsets were separated from CD4+ cells. Genomic DNA per cell subset filled all wells of several immunoSEQ plates. The repertoire was sequenced with immunoSEQ multiplex PCR; TCRdb's copy has only in-frame clones and lacks some. The table has 2 million to 2.5 million clones, approximately 96% seen once; the top ten hold 0.13%. The CDR3 consists of 14 residues. The V segment lost 4 bases and the J segment 4 bases; nucleotides outside the gene matches: 6. Germline loops: CDR1 SGHRS, CDR2 YFSETQ. This chain connects TRBV5-1 to TRBJ1-1; 8 bases are shared with TRBD1. Sequencing input: naive CD4+ T cells sorted from blood. Subset meaning: CD45RA+ positively selected. The receptor's source is a man aged 18 to 30 in good health. The CDR3 region has the DNA TGCGCCAGCAGCCAGGACAGGGAGGGCACTGAAGCTTTCTTT. It encodes CASSQDREGTEAFF.